The 12 T cell receptor beta chains given below trace back to one sample, sequenced in a study of PD-1 blockade in classical Hodgkin lymphoma. All patients experienced relapse after autologous stem cell transplantation, and brentuximab vedotin exposure was variable. Repertoires were generated with immunoSEQ multiplex PCR, while TCRdb's copy carries only in-frame clones and drops some. The sample holds fewer than 25,000 clones; 70% to 90% are singletons and the top ten take around 8.7%. Sequencing used peripheral blood mononuclear cells (PBMCs), obtained before the second cycle of nivolumab. Source of these receptors: a human donor with classical Hodgkin lymphoma.

As regards this clone: Other DNA sequences in the same sample also yield this CDR3. The rearrangement joins TRBV6-5 to TRBJ1-5; the match to TRBD1 covers 8 bases. Per the germline V gene, CDR1 is MNHEY and CDR2 is SVGAGI. The ends lost 5 bases at V and 2 bases at J; junction bases unmatched: 5. The CDR3 sequence is 15 residues long. The CDR3 here is CASSRGQGGNQPQHF. The CDR3 bases are TGTGCCAGCAGTCGTGGACAGGGTGGCAATCAGCCCCAGCATTTT.

The genes are TRBV18 and TRBJ2-7; 14 bases line up with TRBD2. J was trimmed by 5 bases and V by 6 bases; bases with no gene match: 9. CDR3 length equals 16 residues. Germline CDR1 KGHSH, CDR2 LQKENI. The CDR3 region is CASSAGLAGGVDEQYF. In nucleotides, the CDR3 is TGTGCCAGCTCGGCAGGACTAGCGGGGGGTGTCGACGAGCAGTACTTC. Full variable domain (outside the CDR3, taken from reference TRBV18 and TRBJ2-7): NAGVMQNPRHLVRRRGQEARLRCSPMKGHSHVYWYRQLPEEGLKFMVYLQKENIIDESGMPKERFSAEFPKEGPSILRIQQVVRGDSAAYFCASSAGLAGGVDEQYFGPGTRLTVT.

The rearrangement links TRBV4-2 to TRBJ2-1, with a possible D match to TRBD2 (5 bases). Germline CDR1 reads LGHNA; CDR2 reads YNFKEQ. The CDR3 loop spans 13 amino acids. Trimming took 1 base from V and 16 from J, leaving 17 bases between them. The CDR3 here is CASSQGSGGFQFF. CDR3 bases: TGTGCCAGCAGCCAAGGCTCTGGCGGGTTTCAATTCTTC.

The chain joins TRBV2 to TRBJ1-2; D not certain. V was pared by 6 bases and J by 2 bases, with 16 bases between. CDR1 is SNHLY and CDR2 is FYNNEI in the germline V gene. This CDR3 has 15 amino acids. This chain's CDR3 is CASSRSGDLNYGYTF. The CDR3 DNA is TGTGCCAGCAGCAGATCGGGTGACCTCAACTATGGCTACACCTTC. The variable domain in full, completed from reference TRBV2 and TRBJ1-2, reads EPEVTQTPSHQVTQMGQEVILRCVPISNHLYFYWYRQILGQKVEFLVSFYNNEISEKSEIFDDQFSVERPDGSNFTLKIRSTKLEDSAMYFCASSRSGDLNYGYTFGSGTRLTVV.

In this sample, this clone turned up once. The chain uses TRBV28 and TRBJ2-3; 8 bases align to TRBD2. The V segment lost 3 bases and the J segment 0 bases; nucleotides outside the gene matches: 11. Germline values: CDR1 MDHEN, CDR2 SYDVKM. The CDR3 loop spans 18 amino acids. For the CDR3, the DNA is TGTGCCAGCAGTTTTCCGGGCGGGGGGCCGTCTAGCACAGATACGCAGTATTTT. Protein product: CASSFPGGGPSSTDTQYF.

This chain joins TRBV2 and TRBJ2-5, with D hard to call. CDR1 is SNHLY and CDR2 is FYNNEI in the germline V gene. CDR3 size: 15 residues. Trimming shortened V by 0 bases and J by 5 bases, and 13 bases separated the two germline ends. The CDR3 loop is CASSEAYSERETQYF. The CDR3 region has the DNA TGTGCCAGCAGTGAAGCCTACAGCGAGAGGGAGACCCAGTACTTC.

This chain joins TRBV6-1 and TRBJ1-5; TRBD1 agrees at 9 bases. CDR1 MNHNS and CDR2 SASEGT come from the germline V gene. The CDR3 runs 15 residues. V was pared by 4 bases and J by 7 bases, with 8 bases of the junction left unmatched. CDR3 sequence: CASSGQGGSGQPQHF. CDR3 coding DNA: TGTGCCAGCAGTGGACAGGGGGGTTCGGGACAGCCCCAGCATTTT.

The chain has TRBV7-2 and TRBJ1-1; no clear D. V lost 1 base and J 3 bases, leaving 12 bases between the germline ends. This CDR3 contains 15 residues. CDR1 and CDR2 (germline): SGHTA, FQGNSA. CDR3 DNA: TGTGCCAGCAGCTTAGTCTGGAGGAGAGACACTGAAGCTTTCTTT. Translated: CASSLVWRRDTEAFF.

This chain joins TRBV5-1 and TRBJ2-1, with TRBD2 matching 9 bases. This CDR3 spans 16 amino acids. Germline trimming cut 3 bases from V and 6 bases from J; bases unmatched to any gene: 10. Germline V lookup: CDR1 SGHRS, CDR2 YFSETQ. CDR3 nucleotide sequence: TGCGCCAGCAGCTCGACGTACAAGACTAGCGGCAATGAGCAGTTCTTC. Protein product: CASSSTYKTSGNEQFF.

Only a few counts were recorded for this clone. This chain links TRBV7-6 with TRBJ2-3; no firm D call. V dropped 1 base and J dropped 1 base, with 6 bases sitting between them. The V gene's germline CDR1 is SGHVS and CDR2 FNYEAQ. This CDR3 is 14 amino acids long. CDR3 residues: CASSLVAGTDTQYF. The CDR3 DNA reads TGTGCCAGCAGCTTAGTGGCAGGCACAGATACGCAGTATTTT.

The rearrangement joins TRBV10-3 to TRBJ2-5; 11 nucleotides align to TRBD1. Germline V gives CDR1 ENHRY, CDR2 SYGVKD. V dropped 6 bases and J dropped 5; count of bases not matched to a gene: 5. The CDR3 is 14 amino acids. CDR3 nucleotide sequence: TGTGCCATCAGGGGACAGGGGGTAATGGAGACCCAGTACTTC. It translates to CAIRGQGVMETQYF.

This chain uses TRBV5-1 with TRBJ2-7; unclear D gene. Per the germline V gene, CDR1 is SGHRS and CDR2 is YFSETQ. Trimming shortened V by 1 base and J by 6 bases, and 8 bases separated the two germline ends. The CDR3 has 12 residues. The CDR3 DNA reads TGCGCCAGCAGCTTGAAAGCCGGCGAGCAGTACTTC. It specifies CASSLKAGEQYF.